This T cell receptor (beta chain) stems from a study of CXCR3-negative and CXCR3-positive naive CD8 T cells. The CDR3 has 14 residues. CDR1 is MDHEN and CDR2 is SYDVKM in the germline V gene. cDNA libraries for TRB were generated by 5' RACE incorporating UMI labels. TCRdb re-called the 5' RACE reads and catalogs CDR3 proteins one per entry, DNA excluded. The table lists 100,000 to 150,000 distinct CDR3 sequences. This receptor was taken from a human donor in good health. Some clones in this sample may be carry-over from other donors' samples. The sequenced sample consisted of naive CXCR3- CD8+ T cells from blood. As to subset: CD45RO-CCR7+CD27+CD95- naive CD8+ T cells lacking CXCR3 (TNR3-). The chain joins TRBV28 to TRBJ2-1; TCRdb gives TRBD1 as the D gene, but with no DNA this cannot be confirmed. This chain's CDR3 is CASSFGSRGNEQFF.